This T cell receptor beta chain was identified during a study of cytotoxic CD8 clonotypes in ibrutinib-treated CLL. Study results and caveats: Clonality increased at ibrutinib response, then returned toward baseline at progression. Sustained-remission and progressing patients' sampling times differed. Patients showed higher baseline clonality than age-matched healthy donors, and it tracked circulating CD8+ T-cell counts.

This CDR3 spans 15 amino acids. The germline V gene has CDR1 MNHNS and CDR2 SASEGT. V was pared by 4 bases and J by 6 bases, with 15 bases between. Profiled with immunoSEQ multiplex PCR; TCRdb holds only in-frame clones, not every one. The sample comprises tens of thousands of clones, over 65% of which are singletons, and less than 45% rests with the top ten. On this clone: No antigen is known for it.

The sequencing here drew on PBMCs, taken after 24 months of ibrutinib treatment. This TCR came from a human donor with chronic lymphocytic leukemia. The chain combines TRBV6-1 with TRBJ2-2; D may be TRBD1 (5 bases). CDR3 DNA sequence: TGTGCCAGCAGTGGGGGCAGGGTTTTTTCCGGGGAGCTGTTTTTT. This translates into CASSGGRVFSGELFF.